This is a list of T cell receptor beta chains from one sample in a study of blood T cell repertoires in COVID-19. The table came from immunoSEQ multiplex PCR; TCRdb's copy has only in-frame clones and leaves some out. The table has more than 25,000 clones, roughly 91% seen once. Sequenced material: peripheral blood. The origin of the receptors is a middle-aged man with active COVID-19. CDR3s include the opening cysteine and the closing phenylalanine or tryptophan. D genes are given only for firm matches. Size tells how often a clone was seen (once, few, many) or the class of an expanded clone, and some rows leave it out.

cdr3_aa | cdr3_nt | clone_size | cdr3_length | d_call | j_call | v_call
CATSRVLTGVTEAFF | TGTGCCACCAGCAGAGTCTTGACAGGGGTTACTGAAGCTTTCTTT | once | 15 | TRBD1 | TRBJ1-1 | TRBV15
CASSPNRGGNQPQHF | TGTGCCAGCAGTCCGAACAGGGGAGGCAATCAGCCCCAGCATTTT | NA | 15 | TRBD1 | TRBJ1-5 | TRBV28
CASTKIGQTKNIQYF | TGTGCCAGCACCAAAATAGGACAGACCAAAAACATTCAGTACTTC | NA | 15 | NA | TRBJ2-4 | TRBV27
CASSSGRDIQYF | TGTGCCAGCAGCTCGGGAAGGGACATTCAGTACTTC | NA | 12 | NA | TRBJ2-4 | TRBV11-2
CASTPQIQQETQYF | TGTGCCAGCACCCCCCAGATCCAACAAGAGACCCAGTACTTC | NA | 14 | NA | TRBJ2-5 | TRBV5-6
CASSTQGYEQYF | TGTGCCAGCAGCACACAGGGGTACGAGCAGTACTTC | once | 12 | TRBD1 | TRBJ2-7 | TRBV7-9
CASSPGRDVYNEQFF | TGTGCCAGCAGCCCCGGGAGGGATGTCTACAATGAGCAGTTCTTC | NA | 15 | TRBD2 | TRBJ2-1 | TRBV5-6
CASSIVYTHNEQFF | TGTGCCAGTAGTATTGTGTACACCCACAATGAGCAGTTCTTC | NA | 14 | NA | TRBJ2-1 | TRBV19
CASSQDGVSTNEKLFF | TGTGCCAGCAGCCAAGACGGAGTTTCAACTAATGAAAAACTGTTTTTT | NA | 16 | NA | TRBJ1-4 | TRBV14
CASSLVTSGYNEQFF | TGTGCCAGCAGTTTAGTCACTAGCGGGTACAATGAGCAGTTCTTC | NA | 15 | TRBD2 | TRBJ2-1 | TRBV28
CASSPMATGRSFYNEQFF | TGTGCCAGCAGCCCGATGGCGACAGGGAGGTCCTTTTACAATGAGCAGTTCTTC | NA | 18 | NA | TRBJ2-1 | TRBV11-3
CASLDDRDNSPLHF | TGCGCCAGCCTAGACGACAGGGATAATTCACCCCTCCACTTT | NA | 14 | TRBD1 | TRBJ1-6 | TRBV10-1